The source of this TCR beta chain is a study of post-analysis software for immune sequencing data. Germline values: CDR1 DFQATT, CDR2 SNEGSKA (reference sequence). V gave up 2 bases and J gave up 5 bases; unmatched junction bases: 5. CDR3 size: 13 residues. Study-wide results and caveats: With TRBV5-6, TRBV5-1 and TRBV20-1 included, about 5 TRBV segments were more frequent in patients than in controls. Multiple sclerosis patients had significantly lower normalized Chao1 diversity than controls. Batch-matched samples strongly co-clustered by F measure.

cDNA libraries for TCR beta contained unique molecular identifiers. Between about 0.85 and 11 million T cells gave rise to approximately 520,000 cDNA molecules. TCRdb processed the PCR reads anew with MiXCR; each CDR3 protein has one entry. This sample has 650,000 to 900,000 distinct CDR3 sequences; 46% occur once, and the top ten carry roughly 4.9%. Points on this clonotype: What it binds is unknown.

The receptor was derived from a girl under 18 with multiple sclerosis. The J gene is TRBJ2-5, the V gene TRBV20-1, with TRBD2 identical over 7 bases. Sequenced material: blood. In DNA, the CDR3 is TGCAGTGCTAGACGGGCGGGAGAGGAGACCCAGTACTTC. It codes for CSARRAGEETQYF.